These T cell receptor beta chains were read from a single sample in a study of T cell responses to AZD1222 COVID-19 vaccine. TCRdb's table, derived via immunoSEQ multiplex PCR, lists solely in-frame clones and lacks some. The sample includes approximately 190,000 clones, about 94% seen only once; the top ten take 7.5% to 10%. The sample consisted of peripheral blood, taken on day 0 of AZD1222 vaccination. These receptors were collected from an adult in good health. Each CDR3 is given with its conserved first and last residue. Fields, in order: CDR3 length, J gene, V gene, D gene, clone size, CDR3 protein, CDR3 DNA. The D gene is left open where the match is weak. Clone size is given for some rows only: seen once, a few or many times, or a class if the clone is expanded.

>16|TRBJ2-1|TRBV4-3|NA|NA
CASSQDSASSYNEQFF
TGCGCCAGCAGCCAAGATTCGGCGAGCTCCTACAATGAGCAGTTCTTC
>14|TRBJ2-7|TRBV7-9|NA|NA
CASSLASQPYEQYF
TGTGCCAGCAGCTTAGCATCCCAGCCCTACGAGCAGTACTTC
>15|TRBJ1-4|TRBV3-1/TRBV3-2|NA|NA
CASSQDSFGNEKLFF
TGTGCCAGCAGCCAAGACAGCTTCGGTAATGAAAAACTGTTTTTT
>14|TRBJ1-3|TRBV15|NA|NA
CATSTGRIGNTIYF
TGTGCCACCAGCACAGGGAGAATTGGAAACACCATATATTTT
>16|TRBJ1-6|TRBV5-5|TRBD1|NA
CASSLFEGANNSPLHF
TGTGCCAGCAGCTTGTTTGAGGGGGCCAATAATTCACCCCTCCACTTT
>12|TRBJ2-7|TRBV29-1|NA|NA
CSVKGRADEQYF
TGCAGCGTTAAAGGCAGGGCGGACGAGCAGTACTTC
>15|TRBJ1-1|TRBV3-1/TRBV3-2|NA|NA
CASSRLAGLNTEAFF
TGTGCCAGCAGCCGGTTGGCAGGGCTCAACACTGAAGCTTTCTTT
>15|TRBJ2-3|TRBV2|TRBD2|few
CASSESRTRSDTQYF
TGTGCCAGCAGTGAATCTAGGACTAGATCAGATACGCAGTATTTT
>13|TRBJ2-1|TRBV28|NA|NA
CASRSQGRDEQFF
TGTGCCAGCAGATCACAGGGTAGGGATGAGCAGTTCTTC
>13|TRBJ1-2|TRBV5-4|NA|NA
CASSFTGGYGYTF
TGTGCCAGCAGCTTTACGGGGGGCTATGGCTACACCTTC
>15|TRBJ1-3|TRBV7-9|NA|NA
CASSKGILSGNTIYF
TGTGCCAGCTCCAAGGGGATTCTCTCTGGAAACACCATATATTTT
>14|TRBJ2-7|TRBV29-1|NA|NA
CSVRASSNPYEQYF
TGCAGCGTTAGGGCTTCCTCTAATCCCTACGAGCAGTACTTC
>14|TRBJ2-3|TRBV6-5|TRBD2|NA
CASSISGRRDTQYF
TGTGCCAGCAGCATTAGCGGGAGGAGGGATACGCAGTATTTT
>12|TRBJ2-7|TRBV6-2/TRBV6-3|NA|NA
CASSGNSYEQYF
TGTGCCAGCAGCGGAAACTCCTACGAGCAGTACTTC
>16|TRBJ1-2|TRBV4-1|NA|NA
CASSQEGTSRYYGYTF
TGCGCCAGCAGCCAAGAAGGGACATCAAGATATTATGGCTACACCTTC
>16|TRBJ2-1|TRBV3-1/TRBV3-2|NA|NA
CASSQALILANNEQFF
TGTGCCAGCAGCCAGGCCCTCATTCTAGCGAACAATGAGCAGTTCTTC
>14|TRBJ1-2|TRBV15|TRBD1|NA
CATSKSGGGYGYTF
TGTGCCACCAGTAAATCAGGGGGAGGGTATGGCTACACCTTC
>12|TRBJ1-5|TRBV18|NA|NA
CASSVGDPPQHF
TGTGCCAGCTCAGTAGGGGATCCGCCCCAGCATTTT
>15|TRBJ2-7|TRBV27|TRBD2|NA
CASSLGGLAGEEQYF
TGTGCCAGCAGTTTAGGGGGACTAGCGGGAGAAGAGCAGTACTTC
>15|TRBJ1-6|TRBV30|TRBD1|NA
CAWSVPGQGRSPLHF
TGTGCCTGGAGTGTTCCCGGACAGGGGCGGTCACCCCTCCACTTT
>11|TRBJ1-1|TRBV2|NA|once
CARLMNTEAFF
TGTGCCAGGTTGATGAACACTGAAGCTTTCTTT
>13|TRBJ2-1|TRBV7-2|NA|NA
CASSLVAFNEQFF
TGTGCCAGCAGCTTAGTGGCCTTCAATGAGCAGTTCTTC
>14|TRBJ2-5|TRBV3-1/TRBV3-2|NA|NA
CASSQSGNQETQYF
TGTGCCAGCAGCCAATCCGGTAACCAAGAGACCCAGTACTTC
>13|TRBJ2-1|TRBV9|NA|NA
CASSPSRYNEQFF
TGTGCCAGCAGCCCCAGCAGATACAATGAGCAGTTCTTC
>15|TRBJ1-3|TRBV28|NA|NA
CASSFPSGLGNTIYF
TGTGCCAGCAGTTTCCCCTCAGGGCTGGGAAACACCATATATTTT
>15|TRBJ2-7|TRBV18|NA|NA
CASSPLSGTDGEQYF
TGTGCCAGCTCACCGTTATCCGGGACGGACGGGGAGCAGTACTTC
>16|TRBJ1-1|TRBV9|NA|NA
CASSLGVSGLNTEAFF
TGTGCCAGCAGTCTAGGGGTTTCAGGGCTGAACACTGAAGCTTTCTTT
>16|TRBJ2-1|TRBV28|TRBD2|NA
CASTAVAGSSYNEQFF
TGTGCCAGCACCGCCGTAGCGGGAAGCTCCTACAATGAGCAGTTCTTC
>13|TRBJ2-4|TRBV19|NA|NA
CASSIVEMDIQYF
TGTGCCAGTAGTATTGTGGAGATGGACATTCAGTACTTC
>13|TRBJ2-3|TRBV7-9|TRBD2|NA
CASSGGRADTQYF
TGTGCCAGCAGCGGCGGGAGGGCAGATACGCAGTATTTT
>12|TRBJ2-7|TRBV28|NA|NA
CASSGQSDEQYF
TGTGCCAGCAGCGGACAGAGCGACGAGCAGTACTTC
>15|TRBJ2-3|TRBV9|TRBD2|NA
CASSVGGGRTDTQYF
TGTGCCAGCAGCGTAGGCGGGGGGCGTACAGATACGCAGTATTTT
>16|TRBJ2-3|TRBV5-1|TRBD1|NA
CASSALVGQGADTQYF
TGCGCCAGCAGCGCGCTCGTAGGACAGGGGGCAGATACGCAGTATTTT
>14|TRBJ1-1|TRBV4-2|NA|once
CASSREQLNTEAFF
TGTGCCAGCAGCCGGGAACAGTTGAACACTGAAGCTTTCTTT